Following are 13 T cell receptor beta chains from one sample sequenced in a study of graft-versus-host responses after intestinal transplantation. Method: immunoSEQ multiplex PCR; TCRdb's copy keeps in-frame clones and lacks some. This table has roughly 14,000 clones, 25% to 35% appearing once. This specimen was alloreactive CD4+ T cells from a mixed lymphocyte reaction culture, taken before intestinal transplant. Specified subset: CFSE-low proliferating T cells sorted from roughly six-day pre-transplant mixed lymphocyte reaction (GvH or HvG direction). The source of these receptors is a human patient who received an intestinal transplant.

A few counts support this clone. This sequence joins TRBV5-6 and TRBJ2-7, with TRBD1 matching over 7 bases. V was pared by 0 bases and J by 3 bases, with 6 bases of the junction left unmatched. The CDR3 sequence is 15 residues long. CDR1 is SGHDT and CDR2 is YYEEEE in the germline V gene. The DNA for the CDR3 is TGTGCCAGCAGCTTGGCCCCGGGACAGATCTACGAGCAGTACTTC. It is translated as CASSLAPGQIYEQYF.

By proportion, this clone is medium-sized. The chain uses TRBV5-8 and TRBJ2-7, with a possible D match to TRBD2 (6 bases). Trimming stripped 0 bases from V and 3 bases from J, with 13 bases between. Germline CDR1 SGHTS, CDR2 YDEGEE. This CDR3 has 15 residues. The CDR3 DNA sequence: TGTGCCAGCAGCTTGGGTGTAAGGACTATCTACGAGCAGTACTTC. Translation gives CASSLGVRTIYEQYF. Supplemented by reference TRBV5-8 and TRBJ2-7, the full variable domain reads EAGVTQSPTHLIKTRGQQATLRCSPISGHTSVYWYQQALGLGLQFLLWYDEGEERNRGNFPPRFSGRQFPNYSSELNVNALELEDSALYLCASSLGVRTIYEQYFGPGTRLTVT.

This clone was observed once. This sequence joins TRBV6-5 and TRBJ1-2, with D possibly being TRBD1 (5 bases). The CDR3 is 14 amino acids. CDR1 is MNHEY, CDR2 SVGAGI, per germline. V dropped 2 bases and J dropped 5 bases, with 12 bases sitting between them. CDR3 loop: CASSYMGDSYGYTF. In DNA, the CDR3 is TGTGCCAGCAGTTACATGGGGGACTCTTATGGCTACACCTTC.

This clone was picked up a small number of times. The sample has other DNA sequences that encode this CDR3 too. The chain combines TRBV7-3 with TRBJ2-1; no clear D gene. The CDR3 is 13 amino acids. Trimming cost V 2 bases and J 3 bases, with 5 bases left between them. CDR1 and CDR2 from the germline V gene are SGHTA and FQGTGA. The CDR3, as DNA: TGTGCCAGCAGCTTAGGGCTCTACAATGAGCAGTTCTTC. Encoded protein: CASSLGLYNEQFF.

This clone was recorded a few times. The rearrangement joins TRBV19 to TRBJ2-2; D might be TRBD1 or TRBD2, each matching 5 bases. Trimming cost V 7 bases and J 8 bases, with 17 bases left between them. This CDR3 comprises 14 residues. Germline CDR1 is LNHDA and CDR2 is SQIVND (reference sequence). CDR3 coding DNA: TGTGCCAGTACCACGACTTACGAGGGGGGGGAGCTGTTTTTT. Translated: CASTTTYEGGELFF. Full variable domain (missing parts from reference TRBV19 and TRBJ2-2): DGGITQSPKYLFRKEGQNVTLSCEQNLNHDAMYWYRQDPGQGLRLIYYSQIVNDFQKGDIAEGYSVSREKKESFPLTVTSAQKNPTAFYLCASTTTYEGGELFFGEGSRLTVL.

This clone has just a few counts. V is TRBV7-3 and J is TRBJ2-1, with D unclear. The CDR3 extends over 14 amino acids. V dropped 5 bases and J dropped 6 bases, with 14 bases sitting between them. CDR1 and CDR2 from the germline V gene are SGHTA and FQGTGA. The CDR3 here is CASSEFSLGNEQFF. The CDR3 nucleotides read TGTGCCAGCAGCGAATTTAGCCTGGGCAATGAGCAGTTCTTC.

The chain is built from TRBV5-1 and TRBJ2-5; unclear D gene. The end of the DNA aligns better with TRBJ2-7, so the J call may be wrong. Germline assignment: CDR1 SGHRS and CDR2 YFSETQ. The CDR3 consists of 16 residues. CDR3 loop: CASSLEFQILSYEQYF. CDR3 nucleotide sequence: TGCGCCAGCAGCTTGGAGTTCCAGATTCTTTCCTACGAGCAGTACTTC.

The rearrangement links TRBV6-1 to TRBJ2-7; 8 bases are a match to TRBD2. After removal of 4 bases from V and 2 bases from J, the junction contained 7 bases not matched to a gene. The CDR3 is 15 amino acids. Germline values: CDR1 MNHNS, CDR2 SASEGT. CDR3 coding DNA: TGTGCCAGCAGTGCCTATAGCGGGATTACCTACGAGCAGTACTTC. Its translation: CASSAYSGITYEQYF.

This clone was observed a handful of times. The rearrangement links TRBV30 to TRBJ2-7; D unresolved. This CDR3 spans 12 amino acids. Looked up from germline, CDR1 is GTSNPN and CDR2 is SVGIG (reference sequence). The V end was cut by 4 bases, the J end by 0 bases, with 7 bases between. CDR3 loop: CAWNSASYEQYF. CDR3 nucleotide sequence: TGTGCCTGGAACTCTGCCTCCTACGAGCAGTACTTC.

This chain links TRBV28 with TRBJ1-2; TRBD1 agrees at 8 bases. The CDR3 length is 13 residues. Per the germline V gene, CDR1 is MDHEN and CDR2 is SYDVKM. V was clipped by 7 bases and J by 4 bases; unmatched bases: 5. In DNA, the CDR3 is TGTGCCAGCATAACAGGGGGGACCTATGGCTACACCTTC. It yields the protein CASITGGTYGYTF.

This clone rates as medium-sized. The chain employs TRBV20-1 and TRBJ2-7; 7 nucleotides align to TRBD2. Germline CDR1 DFQATT, CDR2 SNEGSKA (reference sequence). The CDR3 length is 11 residues. V trimming: 7 bases; J trimming: 4 bases; junction bases outside the gene matches: 4. The CDR3 here is CSVGRTYEQYF. The CDR3 DNA reads TGCAGTGTCGGGAGGACTTACGAGCAGTACTTC.

This sequence joins TRBV11-2 and TRBJ1-5, with D possibly being TRBD1 (6 bases). Germline lookup yields CDR1 SGHAT and CDR2 FQNNGV. The germline V and J ends were trimmed by 4 bases and 3 bases, with 13 bases remaining between them. The CDR3 loop spans 15 amino acids. The CDR3 sequence: CASSSGGASNQPQHF. The CDR3 region has the DNA TGTGCCAGCAGCTCGGGGGGGGCCTCCAATCAGCCCCAGCATTTT.

The chain joins TRBV5-4 to TRBJ1-6; D call uncertain. The CDR3 length is 14 residues. V was clipped by 3 bases and J by 3 bases, with 7 bases between them. Germline CDR1 SGHNT, CDR2 YYREEE (reference sequence). In nucleotides, the CDR3 is TGTGCCAGCAGCTCGGACTTCTATAATTCACCCCTCCACTTT. This codes for CASSSDFYNSPLHF.